These 30 T cell receptor delta chains share one sample of origin, sequenced in a study of gamma-delta T cells after stem cell transplantation. TCRdb redid clone calling on the RT-PCR reads using CATT. Of around 2,000 delta-chain clones detected, over 25% appear once; the ten largest clones hold 37%. The sample was gamma-delta T cells. The receptors here all came from a human donor. It is not recorded whose cells these are; they may come from a transplant donor.

This clone was observed a few times. The chain carries TRDV2 and TRDJ1; 10 positions agree with TRDD3. CDR1 is GEAIGNYY and CDR2 is EKD in the germline V gene. V was pared by 3 bases and J by 3 bases, with 9 bases of the junction left unmatched. The CDR3 sequence is 16 residues long. The DNA of the CDR3 is TGTGCCTGTGACGCTTTGGGGGATACTGAGGCCGATAAACTCATCTTT. Protein: CACDALGDTEADKLIF.

The chain carries TRDV2 and TRDJ1; 8 bases align to TRDD3. CDR1 GEAIGNYY and CDR2 EKD come from the germline V gene. V dropped 5 bases and J dropped 0; count of bases not matched to a gene: 7. The CDR3 is made up of 15 amino acids. CDR3 residues: CACGRLGENTDKLIF. DNA for the CDR3: TGTGCCTGTGGCAGGCTGGGGGAAAACACCGATAAACTCATCTTT.

There are a few counts of this clone. It differs at one base from a far larger clone, so likely a read error. Within the sample, other DNA sequences also encode this same CDR3. V gene TRDV2 combines with J gene TRDJ1; either TRDD2 or TRDD3 may fit D (8 bases each). The CDR3 is made up of 22 amino acids. Germline V gene data show CDR1 as GEAIGNYY and CDR2 as EKD. CDR3 nucleotides: TGTGCCTGTGACACTCTTCCTACGGGGCCTGGGGGACCCCCGACCGACACCGATAAGCTCATCTTT. Translating it yields CACDTLPTGPGGPPTDTDKLIF.

In this sample, this clone is medium-sized. The chain recombines TRDV2 with TRDJ1; 12 nucleotides align to TRDD3. The CDR3 is 17 residues long. CDR1 and CDR2 (germline): GEAIGNYY, EKD. The J segment lost 0 bases and the V segment lost 3 bases, leaving 7 bases of the junction unmatched. CDR3 sequence reads: CACDPLGDTEDTDKLIF. CDR3 in DNA: TGTGCCTGTGACCCACTGGGGGATACTGAAGACACCGATAAACTCATCTTT.

Concerning this clone: One base separates it from a far larger clone, so it is likely a read error. The chain couples TRDV2 to TRDJ1; D may correspond to TRDD2 or TRDD3 (8 bases each). Germline loops: CDR1 GEAIGNYY, CDR2 EKD. The CDR3 is made up of 22 amino acids. V dropped 1 base and J dropped 0 bases, with 32 bases sitting between them. Here the CDR3 DNA reads TGTGCCTGTGACACTCTTCCTACGGGGCCTGGGGGACCCTCGACCGACACCGATAAACTCATCTTT. It is translated as CACDTLPTGPGGPSTDTDKLIF.

The rearrangement joins TRDV1 to TRDJ1; D call uncertain. CDR1 and CDR2 from the germline V gene are TSWWSYY and QGS. CDR3 length equals 17 residues. V gave up 1 base and J gave up 10 bases, with 25 bases separating them. CDR3 amino acids: CALGERTLATPYQRLIF. CDR3 DNA: TGTGCTCTTGGGGAACGAACGCTTGCAACGCCCTATCAAAGACTCATCTTT.

In its sample, this clone was seen a few times. The protein in TCRdb stems from a much larger clone and differs at residue 10 from this DNA's translation, likely a read error; here the protein is translated from the DNA. V gene TRDV2 combines with J gene TRDJ1; TRDD2 is a possible D gene (5 bases). Trimming removed 7 bases from V and 3 bases from J, with 20 bases in between. The CDR3 runs to 15 residues. Germline-derived CDR1 and CDR2 are GEAIGNYY and EKD. CDR3 amino acids: CACFPLVRDADKLIF. DNA for the CDR3: TGTGCCTGCTTCCCCTTGGTACGGGACGCCGATAAACTCATCTTT.

Details on this clone: TCRdb's protein, taken from a much larger clone, differs from this DNA's translation at residue 13, likely owing to a read error; the protein displayed comes from the DNA. This sequence joins TRDV2 and TRDJ1; 7 positions agree with TRDD3. The CDR3 is 17 amino acids. Germline CDR1 is GEAIGNYY and CDR2 is EKD. CDR3 loop: CACDTVLLGANTNKLIF. CDR3 sequence (DNA): TGTGCCTGTGACACCGTACTTCTGGGGGCTAACACCAATAAACTCATCTTT.

This clone was detected a few times. This sequence is one base from a far larger clone and is likely a read error. Other DNA sequences in the same sample also yield this CDR3. This rearrangement joins TRDV2 to TRDJ1, with D possibly being TRDD3 (6 bases). V lost 0 bases and J 1 base, leaving 11 bases between the germline ends. This CDR3 has 15 residues. The germline CDR1 and CDR2 sequences are GEAIGNYY and EKD. CDR3 DNA sequence: TGTGCCTGTGACACCGTCGGGGGGAGCACCGATAAACTCATCTTT. Residues: CACDTVGGSTDKLIF.

With regard to this clone: A far larger clone is only one base removed, so a read error is likely. Other DNA sequences in this specimen translate into the identical CDR3. The rearrangement uses TRDV2 and TRDJ1; TRDD3 matches at 7 bases. The CDR3 runs to 15 residues. Germline V gene data show CDR1 as GEAIGNYY and CDR2 as EKD. The V segment lost 3 bases and the J segment 0 bases; nucleotides outside the gene matches: 6. CDR3 residues: CACDLLGVNTDKLIF. The CDR3 DNA is TGTGCCTGTGACCTGCTGGGGGTTAACACCGATAAACTCATCTTT.

Judged by abundance, this clone is medium-sized. The chain is built from TRDV2 and TRDJ1; 8 nucleotides match TRDD3. The germline CDR1 and CDR2 sequences are GEAIGNYY and EKD. The CDR3 runs 14 residues. The V and J ends lost 3 bases and 4 bases, in that order; junction bases with no gene match: 6. CDR3 sequence: CACDPLGEIDKLIF. DNA for the CDR3: TGTGCCTGTGACCCCCTGGGGGAGATCGATAAACTCATCTTT.

This clone appeared a few times. The V and J genes are TRDV3 and TRDJ1, with 8 bases identical to TRDD3. Germline lookup yields CDR1 TVYSNPD and CDR2 GDNSRS (reference sequence). V was pared by 0 bases and J by 5 bases, with 17 bases of the junction left unmatched. The CDR3 is made up of 17 amino acids. CDR3 amino acids: CAFSPFFTGYVMDKLIF. As DNA, the CDR3 is TGTGCCTTTAGCCCCTTTTTTACGGGATACGTGATGGATAAACTCATCTTT.

Sample share makes this clone large. This rearrangement joins TRDV2 to TRDJ1; perhaps TRDD2 as D (5 bases). CDR3 length equals 18 residues. The V gene's germline CDR1 is GEAIGNYY and CDR2 EKD. The V and J ends lost 0 bases and 3 bases respectively, with 22 bases between them. The CDR3 protein is CACDTVSLPPLTPDKLIF. The CDR3 coding sequence is TGTGCCTGTGACACCGTGAGTCTTCCCCCCCTAACACCCGATAAACTCATCTTT.

Comment on this clone: This may come from a read error, since a much larger clone is one base off. Other DNA sequences of this sample code for an identical CDR3. The chain carries TRDV2 and TRDJ3; D uncertain. Trimming shortened V by 0 bases and J by 3 bases, and 26 bases separated the two germline ends. The germline V gene has CDR1 GEAIGNYY and CDR2 EKD. The CDR3 has 22 residues. CDR3 sequence (DNA): TGTGCCTGTGACACCGCGTCGTACAACGGAAACCATGATTTCTGGGACACCCGACAGATGTTTTTC. It yields the protein CACDTASYNGNHDFWDTRQMFF.

The V call is TRDV2, the J call TRDJ1; 11 positions match TRDD3. Trimming cost V 3 bases and J 1 base; bases outside gene matches: 6. This CDR3 region has 16 residues. Germline V gene sequence: CDR1 GEAIGNYY, CDR2 EKD. The CDR3 sequence is CACDLLGDRSTDKLIF. The CDR3 DNA reads TGTGCCTGTGACTTACTGGGGGATAGGTCCACCGATAAACTCATCTTT.

This clone is medium-sized in the sample. The J gene is TRDJ1, the V gene TRDV1; 7 bases are shared with TRDD3. Per the germline V gene, CDR1 is TSWWSYY and CDR2 is QGS. This CDR3 contains 16 residues. The V gene end was trimmed by 3 bases and the J gene end by 0 bases; junction bases not matched to a gene: 7. CDR3 region: CALGDPPGGYTDKLIF. The CDR3 region has the DNA TGTGCTCTTGGGGACCCTCCTGGGGGGTACACCGATAAACTCATCTTT.

This clone was observed a handful of times. The TCRdb protein, from a much larger clone, departs from this DNA's translation at residue 5, likely by read error; the protein shown derives from the DNA. The chain couples TRDV2 to TRDJ1, with TRDD3 identical over 10 bases. J was trimmed by 7 bases and V by 3 bases; bases with no gene match: 16. The V gene's germline CDR1 is GEAIGNYY and CDR2 EKD. There are 17 residues in the CDR3. CDR3 nucleotides: TGTGCCTGTGACGCCGTGGAGGGGGATACGCATACCCGTAAACTCATCTTT. Its protein is CACDAVEGDTHTRKLIF.

In its sample, this clone was seen a few times. This chain joins TRDV2 and TRDJ1; 10 bases fit TRDD3. The CDR3 is 16 amino acids. V lost 1 base to trimming and J lost 7 bases; unmatched junction nucleotides: 11. Per the germline V gene, CDR1 is GEAIGNYY and CDR2 is EKD. CDR3 coding DNA: TGTGCCTGTGACACTCTGGGGGATAGGGAGCGGGCTAAACTCATCTTT. This translates into CACDTLGDRERAKLIF.

The V call is TRDV2, the J call TRDJ1; 13 nucleotides align to TRDD3. CDR3 length equals 19 residues. Per the germline V gene, CDR1 is GEAIGNYY and CDR2 is EKD. V lost 0 bases to trimming and J lost 1 base; unmatched junction nucleotides: 10. The CDR3 region is CACDTVLGDTLACTDKLIF. For the CDR3, the DNA is TGTGCCTGTGACACCGTACTGGGGGATACGCTCGCGTGCACCGATAAACTCATCTTT.

This clone ranks as medium-sized. This chain joins TRDV2 and TRDJ1, with D maybe TRDD3 (6 bases). Germline loops: CDR1 GEAIGNYY, CDR2 EKD. This CDR3 spans 15 amino acids. V was clipped by 3 bases and J by 0 bases, with 13 bases between them. The CDR3: CACDYMGGNTDKLIF. In DNA form, the CDR3 reads TGTGCCTGTGACTACATGGGGGGAAACACCGATAAACTCATCTTT.

This clone was observed a few times. The V and J genes are TRDV2 and TRDJ1; 7 positions agree with TRDD3. The junction had 14 bases not matched to a gene; V was cut back by 0 bases and J by 2 bases. The length of the CDR3 is 18 residues. CDR1 GEAIGNYY and CDR2 EKD come from the germline V gene. The CDR3 DNA sequence: TGTGCCTGTGACACCGTACTGGGGCCCCACGGGGGGACCGATAAACTCATCTTT. Translating gives CACDTVLGPHGGTDKLIF.

By sample fraction, this clone is large. This same CDR3 is encoded by further DNA sequences in the sample. V usage is TRDV2 and J usage is TRDJ1; tentatively, D is TRDD3 (6 bases). CDR3 length: 17 residues. The V gene lost 0 bases and the J gene lost 0 bases, with 16 bases spanning the gap. Germline CDR1 reads GEAIGNYY; CDR2 reads EKD. The DNA of the CDR3 is TGTGCCTGTGACACCGTAGGGGGACCTACGTACACCGATAAACTCATCTTT. Residues: CACDTVGGPTYTDKLIF.

Concerning this clone: This may stem from a read error, because a much larger clone lies one nucleotide away. J is TRDJ1 and V is TRDV1, with 8 positions matching TRDD2. Germline V CDR1 and CDR2: TSWWSYY, QGS. CDR3 length equals 12 residues. CDR3 in DNA: TGTGCTCCTGGGACTTCCTACGGGAAACTCATCTTT. It encodes CAPGTSYGKLIF.

This clone showed up just a few times. The TCRdb protein comes from a much larger clone and disagrees with this DNA's translation at residue 13, likely due to a read error; the protein given here is derived from the DNA. The CDR3: CACDTVGGDTYRNTDKLIF. The CDR3 DNA is TGTGCCTGTGACACCGTCGGGGGGGATACGTATCGGAACACCGATAAACTCATCTTT. The chain links TRDV2 to TRDJ1, with 10 nucleotides matching TRDD3. The CDR3 has 19 residues. The V segment lost 0 bases and the J segment 0 bases; nucleotides outside the gene matches: 12. Germline V gene lookup returns CDR1 GEAIGNYY and CDR2 EKD.

This clone showed up just a few times. CDR3 DNA: TGTGCCTGTGACACCGCTGGAGGATACTCCTGGGACACCCGACAGATGTTTTTC. Protein: CACDTAGGYSWDTRQMFF. V is TRDV2 and J is TRDJ3, with a weak D call TRDD3 (5 bases). The ends were cut back, 0 bases at V and 0 bases at J, with 11 bases in the middle. Looked up from germline, CDR1 is GEAIGNYY and CDR2 is EKD. The CDR3 consists of 18 residues.

About this clone: A far larger clone is only one base removed, so a read error is likely. The chain combines TRDV2 with TRDJ3, with 8 positions matching TRDD3. This CDR3 is built from 19 residues. Germline V lookup: CDR1 GEAIGNYY, CDR2 EKD. V trimming: 2 bases; J trimming: 1 base; junction bases outside the gene matches: 9. In DNA, the CDR3 is TGTGCCTGTGACAACTGGGGGGCACCTGGGTCCTGGGACACCCGACAGATGTTTTTC. Its protein product is CACDNWGAPGSWDTRQMFF.

In regard to this clone: TCRdb shows a much larger clone's protein in place of this DNA's translation, and the two differ at residue 7, likely through a read error; the protein shown is translated from the DNA. The chain carries TRDV2 and TRDJ1; 10 bases match TRDD3. Germline V gene data show CDR1 as GEAIGNYY and CDR2 as EKD. With 0 bases clipped from V and 3 bases from J, the junction kept 12 bases outside the gene matches. The CDR3 loop spans 18 amino acids. As DNA, the CDR3 is TGTGCCTGTGACACCGTAGATGGGGGATACACGCGGGCCGATAAACTCATCTTT. Translated: CACDTVDGGYTRADKLIF.

Of note for this clone: A far larger clone is one base from this, pointing to a likely read error. This sample includes further DNA sequences coding for the same CDR3. The chain has TRDV2 and TRDJ1; 11 nucleotides align to TRDD3. Germline CDR1 is GEAIGNYY and CDR2 is EKD. The junction had 13 bases not matched to a gene; V was cut back by 2 bases and J by 3 bases. The CDR3 spans 18 residues. This CDR3 reads CACDKLGDTREAADKLIF. For the CDR3, the DNA is TGTGCCTGTGACAAGCTGGGGGATACACGGGAGGCGGCCGATAAACTCATCTTT.

The chain couples TRDV2 to TRDJ1; 10 bases align to TRDD3. The CDR3 spans 16 residues. Per the germline V gene, CDR1 is GEAIGNYY and CDR2 is EKD. V shed 3 bases, J shed 7 bases, and the junction held 13 bases outside the gene matches. The CDR3 nucleotides are TGTGCCTGTGACTTACTGGGGGATGAGGAGAAAGGTAAACTCATCTTT. Translating gives CACDLLGDEEKGKLIF.

The chain is built from TRDV2 and TRDJ3; TRDD3 matches 12 bases. The J segment lost 0 bases and the V segment lost 3 bases, leaving 17 bases of the junction unmatched. CDR3 length: 23 amino acids. Germline values: CDR1 GEAIGNYY, CDR2 EKD. CDR3 region: CACDQLGILLGDTNSWDTRQMFF. The CDR3 DNA reads as TGTGCCTGTGACCAACTGGGAATTTTACTGGGGGATACAAACTCCTGGGACACCCGACAGATGTTTTTC.